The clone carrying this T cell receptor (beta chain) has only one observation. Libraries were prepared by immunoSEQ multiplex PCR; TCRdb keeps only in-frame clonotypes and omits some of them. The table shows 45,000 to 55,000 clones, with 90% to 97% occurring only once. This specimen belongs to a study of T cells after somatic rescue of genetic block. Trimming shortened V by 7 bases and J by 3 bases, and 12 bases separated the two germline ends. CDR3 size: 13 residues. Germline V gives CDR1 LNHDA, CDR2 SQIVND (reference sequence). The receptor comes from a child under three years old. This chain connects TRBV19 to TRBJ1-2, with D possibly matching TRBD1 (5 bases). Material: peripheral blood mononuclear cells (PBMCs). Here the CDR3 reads CASTMGGYYGYTF. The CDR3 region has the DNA TGTGCCAGTACCATGGGGGGGTACTATGGCTACACCTTC.